This TCR beta chain was sequenced during a study of regulatory T cells in long-lasting Graves disease. Study results and caveats: Accuracy was possibly reduced by small sample size. Compared with new cases, persistent Graves' patients showed reduced TCR diversity. The study found TRBV28, TRBJ1-2 and TRBJ2-5 favored in persistent disease.

CDR1 is MNHEY, CDR2 SMNVEV, per germline (reference sequence). Trimming took 2 bases from V and 3 from J; bases not matched to a gene: 6. The CDR3 spans 17 residues. Combining iRepertoire HTBI primers with Arm-PCR of CDR3 regions, the authors built TCR beta libraries. TCRdb re-called the multiplex PCR reads with MiXCR, one entry per CDR3 protein. The sample consists of around 400,000 distinct CDR3 sequences, under 25% of them appearing once. This clonotype appeared many times. Its antigen is not known. As to time point: persistent/refractory GD, antithyroid drugs over 5 years with positive TRAb. Scientists built the TCR library using RNA that was extracted from PBMCs.

The chain combines TRBV27 with TRBJ2-2; TRBD2 aligns across 10 bases. This clonotype was obtained from a female donor with Graves disease. The starting material was peripheral blood mononuclear cells (PBMCs), obtained when the disease was refractory, from a patient treated with antithyroid drugs. DNA of the CDR3: TGTGCCAGCAGTTTAACTAGCGGGACGGTGGACACCGGGGAGCTGTTTTTT. Translation: CASSLTSGTVDTGELFF.